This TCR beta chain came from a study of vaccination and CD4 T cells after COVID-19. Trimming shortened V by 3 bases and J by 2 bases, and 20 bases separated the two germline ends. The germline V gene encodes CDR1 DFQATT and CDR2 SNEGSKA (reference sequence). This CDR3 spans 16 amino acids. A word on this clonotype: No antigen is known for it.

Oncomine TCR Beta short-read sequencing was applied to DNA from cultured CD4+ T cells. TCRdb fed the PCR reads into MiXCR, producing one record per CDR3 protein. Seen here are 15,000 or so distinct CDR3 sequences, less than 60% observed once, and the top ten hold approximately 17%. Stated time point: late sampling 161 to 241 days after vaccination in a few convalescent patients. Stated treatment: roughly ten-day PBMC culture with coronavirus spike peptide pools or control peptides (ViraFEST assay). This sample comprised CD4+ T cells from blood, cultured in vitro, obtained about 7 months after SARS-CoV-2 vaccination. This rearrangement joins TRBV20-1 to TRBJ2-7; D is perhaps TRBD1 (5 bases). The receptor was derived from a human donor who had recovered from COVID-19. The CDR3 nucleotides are TGCAGTGCTAGGCCTAGGGGCAGGACGAAGGCCTACGAGCAGTACTTC. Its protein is CSARPRGRTKAYEQYF.